This record covers a single T cell receptor beta chain. The source of the sample is a study of shared clonotypes between healthy human individuals. For the study at large: The donors, a couple of women and a few men, were aged 18 to 49.

CDR3 size: 18 residues. In germline, CDR1 is MNHEY, CDR2 SMNVEV (reference sequence). With 2 bases removed from V and 6 bases from J, the gap between germline ends came to 25 bases. CD45RO-negative CD8 cells positively selected for CCR7 made up the naive population, which excluded terminally differentiated effector memory CD45RA+ cells. The assay was immunoSEQ multiplex PCR, and TCRdb's table has in-frame clones only and misses some. In the table there are around 2,000,000 clones, 85% to 95% of which are singletons. The clonotype comes from a man in his late teens or twenties in good health. The sample was naive CD8+ T cells sorted from blood. The chain uses TRBV27 and TRBJ1-2; maybe TRBD1 (5 bases). The CDR3 DNA is TGTGCCAGCAGTTTAAGGGTCGTGGGGCTAAGCGGGGTGGATGGCTACACCTTC. It specifies CASSLRVVGLSGVDGYTF.